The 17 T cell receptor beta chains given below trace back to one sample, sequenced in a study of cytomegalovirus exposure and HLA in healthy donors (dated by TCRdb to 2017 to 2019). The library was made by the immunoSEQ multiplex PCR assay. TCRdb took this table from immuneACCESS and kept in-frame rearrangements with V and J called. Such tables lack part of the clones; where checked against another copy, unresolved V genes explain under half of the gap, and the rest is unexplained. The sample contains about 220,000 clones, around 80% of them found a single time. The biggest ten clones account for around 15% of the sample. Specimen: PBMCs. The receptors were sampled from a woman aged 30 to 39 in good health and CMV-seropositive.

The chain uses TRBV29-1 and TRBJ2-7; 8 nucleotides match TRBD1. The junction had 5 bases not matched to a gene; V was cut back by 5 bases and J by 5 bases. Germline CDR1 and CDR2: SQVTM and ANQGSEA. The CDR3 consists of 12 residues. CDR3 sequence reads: CSVKDRVHEQYF. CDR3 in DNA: TGCAGCGTTAAGGACAGGGTCCACGAGCAGTACTTC.

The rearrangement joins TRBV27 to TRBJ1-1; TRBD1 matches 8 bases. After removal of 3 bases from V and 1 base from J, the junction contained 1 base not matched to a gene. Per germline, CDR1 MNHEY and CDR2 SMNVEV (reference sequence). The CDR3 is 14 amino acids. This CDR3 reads CASSLGTGNTEAFF. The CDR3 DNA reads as TGTGCCAGCAGTTTGGGGACAGGGAACACTGAAGCTTTCTTT.

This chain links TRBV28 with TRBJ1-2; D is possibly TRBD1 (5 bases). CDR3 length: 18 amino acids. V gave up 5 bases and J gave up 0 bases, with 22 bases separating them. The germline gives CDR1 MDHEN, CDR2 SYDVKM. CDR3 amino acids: CASSPWGRAGMPNYGYTF. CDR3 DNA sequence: TGTGCCAGCAGTCCATGGGGCAGGGCGGGGATGCCTAACTATGGCTACACCTTC.

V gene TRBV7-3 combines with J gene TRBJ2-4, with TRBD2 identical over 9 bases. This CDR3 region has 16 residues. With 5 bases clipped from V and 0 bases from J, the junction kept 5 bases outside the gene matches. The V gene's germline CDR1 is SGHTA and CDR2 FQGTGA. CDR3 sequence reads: CASSPKTSGAKNIQYF. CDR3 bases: TGTGCCAGCAGCCCAAAGACTAGCGGAGCCAAAAACATTCAGTACTTC.

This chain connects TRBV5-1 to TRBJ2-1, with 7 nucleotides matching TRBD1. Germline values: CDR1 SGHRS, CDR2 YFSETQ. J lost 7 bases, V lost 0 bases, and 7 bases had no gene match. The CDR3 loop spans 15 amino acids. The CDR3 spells CASSLVTGFRNEQFF. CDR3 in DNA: TGCGCCAGCAGCTTGGTGACAGGGTTCAGGAATGAGCAGTTCTTC.

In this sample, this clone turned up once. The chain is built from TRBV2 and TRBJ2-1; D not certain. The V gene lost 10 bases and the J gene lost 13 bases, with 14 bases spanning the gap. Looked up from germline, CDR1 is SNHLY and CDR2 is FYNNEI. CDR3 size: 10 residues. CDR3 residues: CATLRAYQFF. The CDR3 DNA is TGTGCCACCTTGAGAGCGTATCAGTTCTTC.

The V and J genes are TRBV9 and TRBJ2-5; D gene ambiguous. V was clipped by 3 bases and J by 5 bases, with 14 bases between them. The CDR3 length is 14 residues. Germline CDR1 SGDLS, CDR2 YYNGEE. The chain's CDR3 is CASSASDERETQYF. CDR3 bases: TGTGCCAGCAGCGCCAGTGACGAGAGGGAGACCCAGTACTTC.

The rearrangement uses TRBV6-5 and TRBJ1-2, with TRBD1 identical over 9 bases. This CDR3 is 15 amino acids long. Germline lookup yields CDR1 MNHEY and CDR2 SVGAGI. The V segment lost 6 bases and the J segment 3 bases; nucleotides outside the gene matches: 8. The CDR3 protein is CASSRDRVGDYGYTF. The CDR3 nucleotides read TGTGCCAGCAGCAGGGACAGGGTTGGTGACTATGGCTACACCTTC.

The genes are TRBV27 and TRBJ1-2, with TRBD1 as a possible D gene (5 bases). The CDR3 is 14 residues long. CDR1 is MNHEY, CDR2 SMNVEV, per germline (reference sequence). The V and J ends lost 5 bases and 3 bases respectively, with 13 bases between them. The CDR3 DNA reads TGTGCCAGCAGTCCAGGGAACAGTCACTATGGCTACACCTTC. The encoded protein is CASSPGNSHYGYTF.

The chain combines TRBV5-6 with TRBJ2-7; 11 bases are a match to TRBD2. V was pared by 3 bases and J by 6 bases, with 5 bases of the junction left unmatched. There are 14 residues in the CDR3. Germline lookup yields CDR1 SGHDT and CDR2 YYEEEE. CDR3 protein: CASSSTGLAVEQYF. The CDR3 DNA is TGTGCCAGCAGCTCAACGGGACTAGCGGTCGAGCAGTACTTC.

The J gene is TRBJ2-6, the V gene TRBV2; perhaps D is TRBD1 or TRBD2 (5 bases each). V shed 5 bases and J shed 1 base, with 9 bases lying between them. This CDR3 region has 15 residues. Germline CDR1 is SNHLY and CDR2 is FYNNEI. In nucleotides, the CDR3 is TGTGCCAGCAGTAAAGGGGAGTCTGGGGCCAACGTCCTGACTTTC. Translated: CASSKGESGANVLTF. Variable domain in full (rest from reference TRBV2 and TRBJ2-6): EPEVTQTPSHQVTQMGQEVILRCVPISNHLYFYWYRQILGQKVEFLVSFYNNEISEKSEIFDDQFSVERPDGSNFTLKIRSTKLEDSAMYFCASSKGESGANVLTFGAGSRLTVL.

The CDR3 region is CASSLASQGEAFF. The CDR3 DNA follows: TGTGCCAGCAGCTTAGCGTCACAGGGTGAAGCTTTCTTT. The chain combines TRBV7-2 with TRBJ1-1; D possibly corresponds to TRBD1 (6 bases). This CDR3 is built from 13 residues. V was cut by 0 bases and J by 7 bases, with 9 bases left in between. Germline loops: CDR1 SGHTA, CDR2 FQGNSA. The complete variable domain, with remaining parts taken from reference TRBV7-2 and TRBJ1-1, reads GAGVSQSPSNKVTEKGKDVELRCDPISGHTALYWYRQSLGQGLEFLIYFQGNSAPDKSGLPSDRFSAERTGGSVSTLTIQRTQQEDSAVYLCASSLASQGEAFFGQGTRLTVV.

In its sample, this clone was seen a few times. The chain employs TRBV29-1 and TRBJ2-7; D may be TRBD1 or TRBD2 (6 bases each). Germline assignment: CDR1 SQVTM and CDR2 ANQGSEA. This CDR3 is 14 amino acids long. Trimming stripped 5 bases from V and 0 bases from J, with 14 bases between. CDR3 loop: CSVLDRTTSYEQYF. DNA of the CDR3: TGCAGCGTTCTAGACAGGACTACCTCCTACGAGCAGTACTTC.

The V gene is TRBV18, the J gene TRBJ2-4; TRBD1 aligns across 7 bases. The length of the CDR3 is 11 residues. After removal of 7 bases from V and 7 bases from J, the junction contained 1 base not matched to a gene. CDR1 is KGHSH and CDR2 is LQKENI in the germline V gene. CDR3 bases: TGTGCCAGCTTACAGGGGAACATTCAGTACTTC. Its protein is CASLQGNIQYF.

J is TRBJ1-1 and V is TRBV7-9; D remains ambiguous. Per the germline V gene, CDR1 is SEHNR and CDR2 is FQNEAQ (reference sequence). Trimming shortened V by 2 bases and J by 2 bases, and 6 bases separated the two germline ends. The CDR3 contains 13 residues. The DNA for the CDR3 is TGTGCCAGCAGCTTATCACTCAACACTGAAGCTTTCTTT. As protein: CASSLSLNTEAFF.

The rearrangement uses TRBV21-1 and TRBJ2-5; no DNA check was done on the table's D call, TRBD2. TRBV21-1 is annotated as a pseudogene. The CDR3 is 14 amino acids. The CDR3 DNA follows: TGTGCCAGCAGCAAAAGAGACTCTGAAGAGACCCAGTACTTC. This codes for CASSKRDSEETQYF.

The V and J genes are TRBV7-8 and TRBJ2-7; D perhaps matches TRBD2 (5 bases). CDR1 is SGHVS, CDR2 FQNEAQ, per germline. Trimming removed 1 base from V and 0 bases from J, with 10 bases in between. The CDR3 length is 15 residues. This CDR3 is CASSLGGLSSYEQYF. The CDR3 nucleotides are TGTGCCAGCAGCTTAGGCGGGTTAAGCTCCTACGAGCAGTACTTC.